Included here is one T cell receptor beta chain sequence, with context. Its antigen is as yet unknown. The entry originates in a study of cytomegalovirus exposure and HLA in healthy donors. Findings and limits, study-wide: A later analysis linked a missense variant in DCLRE1C to the trimming of TCR beta V and J genes. A later analysis found most CMV-associated TCR beta chains apparently HLA-restricted. Accurate predictions that matched the HLA-A and HLA-B alleles of most subjects were reportedly made from TCR beta sequences.

PCR primers comprised 60 Vbeta and 13 Jbeta primers. Sequencing was performed with immunoSEQ multiplex PCR; in TCRdb, only in-frame clones are kept and a portion is missing. The sample carries roughly 100,000 clones, 83% recorded once. The sequence came from a man between 18 and 35 years old in good health and CMV-seronegative. Material: PBMCs.

The CDR3 nucleotides read TGTGCCAGCAGCTTAACGAGGGAACTGGCCAACGTCCTGACTTTC. Translating gives CASSLTRELANVLTF. The rearrangement links TRBV7-3 to TRBJ2-6, with D possibly TRBD2 on 5 matching bases. The CDR3 sequence is 15 residues long. CDR1 and CDR2 (germline): SGHTA, FQGTGA. V lost 0 bases and J 6 bases, leaving 9 bases between the germline ends.